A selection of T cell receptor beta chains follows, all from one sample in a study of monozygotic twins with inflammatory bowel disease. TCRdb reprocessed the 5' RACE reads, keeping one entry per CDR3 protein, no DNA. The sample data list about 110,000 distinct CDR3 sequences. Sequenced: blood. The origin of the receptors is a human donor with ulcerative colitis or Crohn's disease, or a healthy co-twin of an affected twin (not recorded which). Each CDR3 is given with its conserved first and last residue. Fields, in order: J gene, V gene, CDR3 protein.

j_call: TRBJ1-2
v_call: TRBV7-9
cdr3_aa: CASSLDPRDGRYYGYTF

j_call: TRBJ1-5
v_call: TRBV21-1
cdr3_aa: CASSKPQDSPLPNSNQPQHF

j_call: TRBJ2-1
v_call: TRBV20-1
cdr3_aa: CSATSGNYNEQFF

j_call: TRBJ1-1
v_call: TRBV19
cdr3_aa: CASSIFGRTKNTEAFF

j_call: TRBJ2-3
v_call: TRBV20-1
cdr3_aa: CSAREGSRLYTDTQYF

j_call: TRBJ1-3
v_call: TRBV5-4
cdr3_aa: CASSPDRGGNTIYF

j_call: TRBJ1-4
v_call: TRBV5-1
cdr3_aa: CASSTGQTNEKLFF

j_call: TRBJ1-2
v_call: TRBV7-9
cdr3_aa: CASSSAANYGYTF

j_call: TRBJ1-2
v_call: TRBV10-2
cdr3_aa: CASSGRQIIFGYTF

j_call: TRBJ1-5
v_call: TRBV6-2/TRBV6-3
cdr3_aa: CASSLGRLDQPQHF

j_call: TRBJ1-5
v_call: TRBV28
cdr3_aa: CASSLGSGTGESNQPQHF

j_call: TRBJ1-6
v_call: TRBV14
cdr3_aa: CASSHIPGWRNSPLHF

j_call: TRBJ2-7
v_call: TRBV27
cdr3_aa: CPRTRMYEQYF

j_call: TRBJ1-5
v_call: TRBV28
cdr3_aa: CASSFNVRGHQPQHF

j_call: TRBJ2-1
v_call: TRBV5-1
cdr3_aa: CASSLLGLGVNEQFF

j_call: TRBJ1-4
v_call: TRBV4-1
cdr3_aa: CASSHKQGAEEKLFF

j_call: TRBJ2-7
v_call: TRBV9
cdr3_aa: CASSPRVEIYGVEQYF

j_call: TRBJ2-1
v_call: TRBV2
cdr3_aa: CASSRTSEWPPLQFF

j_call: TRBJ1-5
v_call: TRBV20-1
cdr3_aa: CSAGMTGGSQPQHF

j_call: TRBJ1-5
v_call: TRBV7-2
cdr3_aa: CASSLRGGTGGSNQPQHF

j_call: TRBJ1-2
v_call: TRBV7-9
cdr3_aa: CASSLGGAGYGYTF

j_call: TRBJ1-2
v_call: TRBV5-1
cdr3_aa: CASSSGGDRGNYGYTF

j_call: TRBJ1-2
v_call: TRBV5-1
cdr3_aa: CASSLATGKSYGYTF

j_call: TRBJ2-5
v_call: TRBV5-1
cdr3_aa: CASSLGASGGEETQYF

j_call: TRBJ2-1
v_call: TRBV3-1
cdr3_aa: CASSQPGGAYNEQFF

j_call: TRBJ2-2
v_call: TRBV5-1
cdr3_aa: CASSLNLGENTGELFF

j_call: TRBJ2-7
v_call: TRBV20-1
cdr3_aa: CSATGTYEQYF

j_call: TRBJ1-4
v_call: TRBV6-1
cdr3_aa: CASRFGTGGGEKLFF

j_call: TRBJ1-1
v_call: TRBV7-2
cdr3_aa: CASSSYRVDTGTEAFF

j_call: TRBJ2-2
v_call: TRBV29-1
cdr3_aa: CSVERTGTGELFF